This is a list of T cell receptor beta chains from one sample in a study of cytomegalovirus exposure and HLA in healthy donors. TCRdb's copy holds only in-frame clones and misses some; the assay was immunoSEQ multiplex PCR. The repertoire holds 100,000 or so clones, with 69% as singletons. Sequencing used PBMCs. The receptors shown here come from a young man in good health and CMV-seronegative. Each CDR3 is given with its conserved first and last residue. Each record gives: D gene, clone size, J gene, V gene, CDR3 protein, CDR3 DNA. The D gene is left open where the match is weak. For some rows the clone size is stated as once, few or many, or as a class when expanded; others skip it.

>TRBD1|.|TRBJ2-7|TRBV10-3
CAISVIPGGREQYF
TGTGCCATCAGTGTGATCCCAGGGGGTAGAGAGCAGTACTTC
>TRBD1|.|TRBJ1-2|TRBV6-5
CASSYSPGGEVNGYTF
TGTGCCAGCAGTTACAGCCCAGGGGGCGAGGTTAATGGCTACACCTTC
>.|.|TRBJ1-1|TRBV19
CASSIGGVNTEAFF
TGTGCCAGTAGTATAGGGGGGGTGAACACTGAAGCTTTCTTT
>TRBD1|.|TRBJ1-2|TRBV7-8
CASSLAGTGDVNYGYTF
TGTGCCAGCAGCTTAGCGGGGACAGGGGACGTGAACTATGGCTACACCTTC
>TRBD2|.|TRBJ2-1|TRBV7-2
CASALAGDGYNEQFF
TGTGCCAGCGCCTTAGCGGGAGATGGGTACAATGAGCAGTTCTTC
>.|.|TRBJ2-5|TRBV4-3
CASSQGRANQETQYF
TGCGCCAGCAGCCAAGGCAGGGCCAACCAAGAGACCCAGTACTTC
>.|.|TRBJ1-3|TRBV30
CASRTVSGNTIYF
TGTGCCTCTCGGACAGTCTCAGGAAACACCATATATTTT
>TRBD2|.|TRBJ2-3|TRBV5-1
CASSPGTSGRTDTQYF
TGCGCCAGCAGCCCCGGGACTAGCGGGAGGACAGATACGCAGTATTTT
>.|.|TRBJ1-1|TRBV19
CASSNRDKTEAFF
TGTGCCAGTAGTAACCGGGACAAGACTGAAGCTTTCTTT
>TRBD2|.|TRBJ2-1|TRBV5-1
CASSTGLAGGHEQFF
TGCGCCAGCAGCACCGGACTAGCGGGAGGCCATGAGCAGTTCTTC
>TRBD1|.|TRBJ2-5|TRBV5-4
CASSTGQGQETQYF
TGTGCCAGCAGCACTGGACAGGGACAAGAGACCCAGTACTTC
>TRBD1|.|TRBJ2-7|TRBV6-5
CASSGRDSPSYEQYF
TGTGCCAGCAGTGGTCGGGACAGCCCCTCCTACGAGCAGTACTTC
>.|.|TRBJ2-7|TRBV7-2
CASSNRQISGEQYF
TGTGCCAGCAGCAACCGACAAATTAGCGGCGAGCAGTACTTC
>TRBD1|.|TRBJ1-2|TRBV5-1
CASSLGGGTGHPNYGYTF
TGCGCCAGCAGCTTGGGAGGCGGGACAGGGCACCCTAACTATGGCTACACCTTC
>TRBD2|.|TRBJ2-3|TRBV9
CASSYSGSEDTQYF
TGTGCCAGCAGCTATAGCGGGAGCGAGGATACGCAGTATTTT
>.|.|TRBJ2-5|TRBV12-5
CASGTTANRVELETQYF
TGTGCTAGTGGCACGACCGCGAATCGGGTGGAGTTGGAGACCCAGTACTTC
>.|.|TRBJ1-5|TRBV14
CASSPYSNQPQHF
TGTGCCAGCAGCCCTTATAGCAATCAGCCCCAGCATTTT
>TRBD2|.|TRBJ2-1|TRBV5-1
CASSFVAGAGNEQFF
TGCGCCAGCAGCTTCGTAGCGGGAGCTGGCAATGAGCAGTTCTTC
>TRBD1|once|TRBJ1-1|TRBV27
CASSSDRGLDTEAFF
TGTGCCAGCAGTTCCGACAGGGGGCTCGACACTGAAGCTTTCTTT
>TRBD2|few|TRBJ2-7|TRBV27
CASSFSGIAGTYEQYF
TGTGCCAGCAGTTTTAGTGGAATAGCGGGAACCTACGAGCAGTACTTC
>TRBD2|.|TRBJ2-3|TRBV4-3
CASSQDRWGLAGDTQYF
TGCGCCAGCAGCCAAGATCGGTGGGGACTAGCAGGTGATACGCAGTATTTT
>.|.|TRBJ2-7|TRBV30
CAWTIGGQYEQYF
TGTGCCTGGACCATCGGGGGGCAGTACGAGCAGTACTTC
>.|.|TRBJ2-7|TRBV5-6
CASSSPGTEQYF
TGTGCCAGCAGCTCCCCGGGGACTGAGCAGTACTTC
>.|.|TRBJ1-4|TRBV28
CASSLETYGDFHNEKLFF
TGTGCCAGCAGTTTAGAAACTTACGGGGACTTCCACAATGAAAAACTGTTTTTT
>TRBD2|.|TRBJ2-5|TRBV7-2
CASSDRTSGTVQETQYF
TGTGCCAGCAGCGACCGGACTAGCGGGACCGTGCAAGAGACCCAGTACTTC
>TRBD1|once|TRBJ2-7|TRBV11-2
CASSLGVLGQDYEQYF
TGTGCCAGCAGCTTAGGTGTTTTGGGACAGGACTACGAGCAGTACTTC
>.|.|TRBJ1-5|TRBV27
CASSLSLTRPQHF
TGTGCCAGCAGTTTATCCCTGACTCGGCCCCAGCATTTT
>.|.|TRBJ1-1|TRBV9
CASSVGSSVNTEAFF
TGTGCCAGCAGCGTAGGGAGCTCGGTGAACACTGAAGCTTTCTTT
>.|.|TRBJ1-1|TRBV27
CASRNQGNEVNAFF
TGTGCCAGCAGAAATCAGGGGAATGAAGTGAACGCTTTCTTT
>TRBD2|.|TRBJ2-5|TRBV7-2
CASSLAGLAGGETQYF
TGTGCCAGCAGCTTAGCAGGGCTAGCGGGAGGAGAGACCCAGTACTTC
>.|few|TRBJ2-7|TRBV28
CASSPIGGPYEQYF
TGTGCCAGCAGCCCAATCGGCGGCCCCTACGAGCAGTACTTC
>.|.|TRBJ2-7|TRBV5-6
CASSLFLNRLLDEQYF
TGTGCCAGCAGCTTGTTCCTGAACAGGCTGCTGGACGAGCAGTACTTC